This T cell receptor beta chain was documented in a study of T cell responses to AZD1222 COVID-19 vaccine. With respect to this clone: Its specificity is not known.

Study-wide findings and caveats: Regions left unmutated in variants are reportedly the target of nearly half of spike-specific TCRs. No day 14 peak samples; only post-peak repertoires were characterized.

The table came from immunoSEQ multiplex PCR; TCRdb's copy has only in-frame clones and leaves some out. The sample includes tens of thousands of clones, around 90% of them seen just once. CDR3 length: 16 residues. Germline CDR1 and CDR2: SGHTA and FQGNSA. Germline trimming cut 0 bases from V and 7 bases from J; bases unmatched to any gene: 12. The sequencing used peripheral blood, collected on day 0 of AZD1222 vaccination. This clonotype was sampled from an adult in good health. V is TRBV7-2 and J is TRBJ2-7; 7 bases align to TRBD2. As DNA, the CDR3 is TGTGCCAGCAGCTTAGCCCCTAGCGGTCAAACGGGGGAGCAGTACTTC. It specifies CASSLAPSGQTGEQYF.